These 10 T cell receptor beta chains originate from one sample sequenced in a study of identical twins. One entry per CDR3 protein, called by TCRdb with MiXCR from the 5' RACE reads. The sample holds about 490,000 distinct CDR3 sequences, nearly 15% seen once. The same data also went into a second study, on yellow fever vaccine responses in identical twins.

The sample consisted of CD4+ T cells sorted from blood. These receptors originate from a woman between 18 and 29 years old in good health.

The rearrangement uses TRBV7-9 and TRBJ2-5; the D is unclear. The germline gives CDR1 SEHNR, CDR2 FQNEAQ (reference sequence). V dropped 0 bases and J dropped 1 base, with 9 bases sitting between them. This CDR3 is 15 amino acids long. CDR3 region: CASSLAHRPQETQYF. Written as DNA, the CDR3 is TGTGCCAGCAGCTTAGCGCACAGACCCCAAGAGACCCAGTACTTC.

The chain carries TRBV3-1 and TRBJ2-7; maybe TRBD2 (6 bases). Trimming left V 1 base short and J 9 bases short, with 13 bases between. The germline CDR1 and CDR2 sequences are LGHDT and YNNKEL (reference sequence). This CDR3 has 13 amino acids. Here the CDR3 reads CASSQGLLGGQYF. DNA for the CDR3: TGTGCCAGCAGCCAAGGGCTCCTCGGGGGGCAGTACTTC.

The sample holds a few counts of this clonotype. V is TRBV6-5 and J is TRBJ2-1; perhaps TRBD2 as D (6 bases). The CDR3 runs 17 residues. CDR1 is MNHEY, CDR2 SVGAGI, per germline. The V end was cut by 2 bases, the J end by 5 bases, with 19 bases between. The CDR3 spells CASSYRGVGSSHNEQFF. The CDR3 DNA reads TGTGCCAGCAGTTACCGCGGGGTGGGTAGTAGTCACAATGAGCAGTTCTTC.

The chain joins TRBV7-8 to TRBJ1-6, with no clear D. In germline, CDR1 is SGHVS, CDR2 FQNEAQ. V lost 1 base, J lost 1 base, and 8 bases lay in between. There are 16 residues in the CDR3. CDR3 protein: CASSLEGLSYNSPLHF. CDR3 in DNA: TGTGCCAGCAGCTTAGAGGGATTGTCCTATAATTCACCCCTCCACTTT.

The chain has TRBV29-1 and TRBJ2-2; D perhaps matches TRBD2 (5 bases). This CDR3 has 14 residues. The V and J ends lost 4 bases and 4 bases respectively, with 13 bases between them. Per the germline V gene, CDR1 is SQVTM and CDR2 is ANQGSEA. This CDR3 is CSVVEDFRTGELFF. For the CDR3, the DNA is TGCAGCGTTGTAGAGGACTTTCGCACCGGGGAGCTGTTTTTT.

This chain links TRBV5-1 with TRBJ1-4, with 7 positions matching TRBD1. V shed 2 bases, J shed 1 base, and the junction held 5 bases outside the gene matches. Germline CDR1 and CDR2: SGHRS and YFSETQ. The CDR3 length is 16 residues. CDR3 DNA: TGCGCCAGCAGCTTAACCCAGGGGGTAACTAATGAAAAACTGTTTTTT. Its protein is CASSLTQGVTNEKLFF.

This clonotype was recorded a few times. The V and J genes are TRBV7-2 and TRBJ2-7; unclear D gene. The germline gives CDR1 SGHTA, CDR2 FQGNSA. Trimming removed 4 bases at V and 3 bases at J, with 13 bases between. The CDR3 has 14 residues. CDR3: CASSSRLQGYEQYF. Written as DNA, the CDR3 is TGTGCCAGCAGCTCGCGTCTCCAAGGCTACGAGCAGTACTTC.

This clonotype has more than one count but fewer than ten. The chain joins TRBV24-1 to TRBJ2-5; TRBD1 is a possible D gene (6 bases). The germline V and J ends were trimmed by 2 bases and 1 base, with 10 bases remaining between them. The CDR3 has 15 residues. Germline CDR1 is KGHDR and CDR2 is SFDVKD. This CDR3 reads CATSDSDRTQETQYF. CDR3 bases: TGTGCCACCAGTGATTCCGACAGGACCCAAGAGACCCAGTACTTC.

This clonotype has at least ten counts. CDR3: CASSSSGRPPETQYF. Written as DNA, the CDR3 is TGTGCCAGCAGTTCTAGCGGGAGGCCCCCGGAGACCCAGTACTTC. The chain joins TRBV27 to TRBJ2-5, with 11 bases identical to TRBD2. This CDR3 region has 15 residues. Germline values: CDR1 MNHEY, CDR2 SMNVEV (reference sequence). Trimming at V came to 4 bases and at J to 5 bases, leaving 6 bases not matched to a gene.

The table lists this clonotype with a few counts. The chain uses TRBV29-1 and TRBJ1-1; D is unclear. Germline assignment: CDR1 SQVTM and CDR2 ANQGSEA. CDR3 length: 9 residues. Trimming shortened V by 4 bases and J by 10 bases, and 7 bases separated the two germline ends. The CDR3 bases are TGCAGCGTTGTTGAAGGAGCTTTCTTT. This sequence encodes CSVVEGAFF.